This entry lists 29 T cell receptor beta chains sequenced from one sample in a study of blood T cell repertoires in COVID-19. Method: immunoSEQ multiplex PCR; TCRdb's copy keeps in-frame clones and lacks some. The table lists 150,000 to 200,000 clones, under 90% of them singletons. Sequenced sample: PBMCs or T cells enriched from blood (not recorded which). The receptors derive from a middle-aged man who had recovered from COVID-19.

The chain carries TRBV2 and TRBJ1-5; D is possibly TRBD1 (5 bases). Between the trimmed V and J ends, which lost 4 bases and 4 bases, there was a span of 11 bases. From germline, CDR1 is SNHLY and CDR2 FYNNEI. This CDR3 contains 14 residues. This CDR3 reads CASSGDGGNQPQHF. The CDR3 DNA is TGTGCCAGCAGTGGTGATGGGGGGAATCAGCCCCAGCATTTT.

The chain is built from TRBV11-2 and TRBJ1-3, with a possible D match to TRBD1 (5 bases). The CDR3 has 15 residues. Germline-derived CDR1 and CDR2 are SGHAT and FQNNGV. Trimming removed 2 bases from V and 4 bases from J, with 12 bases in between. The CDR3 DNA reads TGTGCCAGCAGCTTATCCCAGGGTCGGGGAAACACCATATATTTT. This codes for CASSLSQGRGNTIYF. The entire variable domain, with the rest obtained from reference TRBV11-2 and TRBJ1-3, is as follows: EAGVAQSPRYKIIEKRQSVAFWCNPISGHATLYWYQQILGQGPKLLIQFQNNGVVDDSQLPKDRFSAERLKGVDSTLKIQPAKLEDSAVYLCASSLSQGRGNTIYFGEGSWLTVV.

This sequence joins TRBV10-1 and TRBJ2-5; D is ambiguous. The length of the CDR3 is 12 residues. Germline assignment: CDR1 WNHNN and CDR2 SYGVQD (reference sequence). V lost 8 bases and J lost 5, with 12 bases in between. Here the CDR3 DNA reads TGCGCCAGCCTCACCGGTCCGGAGACCCAGTACTTC. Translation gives CASLTGPETQYF.

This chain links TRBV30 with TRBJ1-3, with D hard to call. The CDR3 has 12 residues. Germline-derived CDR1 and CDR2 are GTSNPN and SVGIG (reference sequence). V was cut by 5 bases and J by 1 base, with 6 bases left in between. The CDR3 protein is CAWGQSGNTIYF. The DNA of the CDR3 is TGTGCCTGGGGCCAGTCTGGAAACACCATATATTTT.

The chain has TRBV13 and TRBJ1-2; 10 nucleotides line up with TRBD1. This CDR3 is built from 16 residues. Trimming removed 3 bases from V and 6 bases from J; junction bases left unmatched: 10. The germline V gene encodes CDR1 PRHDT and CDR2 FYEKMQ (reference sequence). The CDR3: CASSLRDRGLGNGYTF. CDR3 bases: TGTGCCAGCAGCTTGAGGGACAGGGGCCTCGGGAATGGCTACACCTTC.

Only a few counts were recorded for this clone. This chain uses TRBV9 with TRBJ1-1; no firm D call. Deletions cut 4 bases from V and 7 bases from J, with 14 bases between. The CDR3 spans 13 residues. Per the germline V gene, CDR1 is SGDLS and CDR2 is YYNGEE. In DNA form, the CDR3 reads TGTGCCAGCAGCCCCCATGGAGGCCGTGAAGCTTTCTTT. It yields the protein CASSPHGGREAFF.

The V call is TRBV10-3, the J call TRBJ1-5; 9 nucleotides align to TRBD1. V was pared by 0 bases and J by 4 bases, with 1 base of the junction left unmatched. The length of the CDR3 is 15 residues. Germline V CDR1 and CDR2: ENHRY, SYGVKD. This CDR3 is CAISESGQGNQPQHF. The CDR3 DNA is TGTGCCATCAGTGAGTCGGGACAGGGTAATCAGCCCCAGCATTTT.

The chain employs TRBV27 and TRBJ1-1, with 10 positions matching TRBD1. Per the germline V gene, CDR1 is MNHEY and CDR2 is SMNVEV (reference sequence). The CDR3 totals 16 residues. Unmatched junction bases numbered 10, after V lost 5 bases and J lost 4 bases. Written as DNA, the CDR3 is TGTGCCAGCAGTCCACGACAGGGGGCATTAAGCACTGAAGCTTTCTTT. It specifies CASSPRQGALSTEAFF.

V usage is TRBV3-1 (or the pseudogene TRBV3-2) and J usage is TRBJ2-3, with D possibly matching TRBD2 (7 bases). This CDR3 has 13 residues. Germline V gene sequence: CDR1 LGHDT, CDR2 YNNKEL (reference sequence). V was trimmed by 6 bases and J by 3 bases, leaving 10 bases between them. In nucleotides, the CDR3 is TGTGCCAGCAGGGCGGGGGCAACAGATACGCAGTATTTT. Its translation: CASRAGATDTQYF.

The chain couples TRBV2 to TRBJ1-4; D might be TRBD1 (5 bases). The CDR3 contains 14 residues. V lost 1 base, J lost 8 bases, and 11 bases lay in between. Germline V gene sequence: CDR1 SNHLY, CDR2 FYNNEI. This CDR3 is CASSEGKGREKLFF. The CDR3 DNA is TGTGCCAGCAGTGAAGGGAAGGGGCGGGAAAAACTGTTTTTT. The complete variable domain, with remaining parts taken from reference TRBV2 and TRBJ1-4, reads EPEVTQTPSHQVTQMGQEVILRCVPISNHLYFYWYRQILGQKVEFLVSFYNNEISEKSEIFDDQFSVERPDGSNFTLKIRSTKLEDSAMYFCASSEGKGREKLFFGSGTQLSVL.

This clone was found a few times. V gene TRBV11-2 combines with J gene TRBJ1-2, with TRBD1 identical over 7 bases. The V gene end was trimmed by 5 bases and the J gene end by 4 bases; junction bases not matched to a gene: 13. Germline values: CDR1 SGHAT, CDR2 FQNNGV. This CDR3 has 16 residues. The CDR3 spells CASSAPGTELLYGYTF. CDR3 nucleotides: TGTGCCAGCAGCGCTCCCGGGACAGAACTTCTCTATGGCTACACCTTC.

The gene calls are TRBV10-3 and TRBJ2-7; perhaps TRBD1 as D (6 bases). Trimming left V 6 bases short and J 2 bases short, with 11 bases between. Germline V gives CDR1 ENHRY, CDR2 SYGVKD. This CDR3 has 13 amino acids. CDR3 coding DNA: TGTGCCATCAGCCGGGACATCGCCTACGAGCAGTACTTC. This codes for CAISRDIAYEQYF.

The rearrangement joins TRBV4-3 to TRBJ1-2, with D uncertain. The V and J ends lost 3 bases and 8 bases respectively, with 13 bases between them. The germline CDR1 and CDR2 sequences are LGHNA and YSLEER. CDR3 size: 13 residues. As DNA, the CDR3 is TGCGCCAGCAGCCATCTCCCCCCCGAGGGCTACACCTTC. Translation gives CASSHLPPEGYTF.

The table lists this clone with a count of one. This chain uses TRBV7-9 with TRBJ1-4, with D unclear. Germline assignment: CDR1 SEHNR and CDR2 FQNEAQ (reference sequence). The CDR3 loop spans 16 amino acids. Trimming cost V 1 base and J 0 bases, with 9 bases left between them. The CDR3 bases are TGTGCCAGCAGCTTAGGGGCAGGTGCAACTAATGAAAAACTGTTTTTT. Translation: CASSLGAGATNEKLFF.

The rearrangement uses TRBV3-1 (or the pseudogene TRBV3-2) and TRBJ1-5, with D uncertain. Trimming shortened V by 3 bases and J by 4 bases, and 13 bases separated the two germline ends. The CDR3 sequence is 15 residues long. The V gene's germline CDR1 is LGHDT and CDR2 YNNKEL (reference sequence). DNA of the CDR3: TGTGCCAGCAGCCAGATGTATACGGGGAATCAGCCCCAGCATTTT. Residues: CASSQMYTGNQPQHF.

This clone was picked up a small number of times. The CDR3 reads CASSQDPQASNEKLFF. The CDR3, as DNA: TGTGCCAGCAGCCAAGATCCACAGGCCTCGAATGAAAAACTGTTTTTT. The chain recombines TRBV4-2 with TRBJ1-4, with a tentative D call TRBD1 (5 bases). Trimming pared 0 bases from V and 5 bases from J, leaving 13 bases between. The CDR3 spans 16 residues. The V gene's germline CDR1 is LGHNA and CDR2 YNFKEQ.

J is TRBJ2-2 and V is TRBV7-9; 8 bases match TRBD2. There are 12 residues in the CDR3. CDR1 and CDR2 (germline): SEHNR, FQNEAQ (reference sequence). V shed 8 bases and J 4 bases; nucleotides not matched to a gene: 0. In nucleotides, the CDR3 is TGTGCCAGCCGGGAGGGCACCGGGGAGCTGTTTTTT. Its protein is CASREGTGELFF.

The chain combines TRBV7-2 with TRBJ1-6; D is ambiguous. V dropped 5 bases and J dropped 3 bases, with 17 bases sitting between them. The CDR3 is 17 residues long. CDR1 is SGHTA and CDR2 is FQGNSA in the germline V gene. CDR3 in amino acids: CASSQEWAEYYNSPLHF. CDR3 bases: TGTGCCAGCAGCCAAGAGTGGGCTGAATACTATAATTCACCCCTCCACTTT.

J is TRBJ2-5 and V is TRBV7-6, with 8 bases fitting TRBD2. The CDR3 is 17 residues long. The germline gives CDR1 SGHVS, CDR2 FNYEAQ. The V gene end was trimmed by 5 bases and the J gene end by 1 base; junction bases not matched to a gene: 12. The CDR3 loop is CASSPLAGLEGQETQYF. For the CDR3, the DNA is TGTGCCAGCAGCCCCCTCGCGGGACTAGAGGGCCAAGAGACCCAGTACTTC.

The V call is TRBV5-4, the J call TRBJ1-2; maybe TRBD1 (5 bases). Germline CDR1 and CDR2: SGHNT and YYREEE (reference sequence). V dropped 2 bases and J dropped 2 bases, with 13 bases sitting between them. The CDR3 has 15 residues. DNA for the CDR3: TGTGCCAGCAGCTTTTTTCAGGGAGGCAACTATGGCTACACCTTC. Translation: CASSFFQGGNYGYTF.

The CDR3 DNA follows: TGTGCCAGCAGTGAGGGCAGGGGTGGCGACACCGGGGAGCTGTTTTTT. Protein: CASSEGRGGDTGELFF. V gene TRBV25-1 combines with J gene TRBJ2-2; possibly TRBD1 for D (6 bases). From germline, CDR1 is MGHDK and CDR2 SYGVNS. The CDR3 consists of 16 residues. Trimming took 3 bases from V and 3 from J, leaving 14 bases between them.

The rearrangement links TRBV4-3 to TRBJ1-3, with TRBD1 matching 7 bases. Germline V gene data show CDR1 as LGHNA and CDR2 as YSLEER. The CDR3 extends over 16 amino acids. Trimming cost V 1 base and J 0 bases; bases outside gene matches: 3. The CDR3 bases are TGCGCCAGCAGCCAAGTGGGGACAGCCTCTGGAAACACCATATATTTT. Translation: CASSQVGTASGNTIYF.

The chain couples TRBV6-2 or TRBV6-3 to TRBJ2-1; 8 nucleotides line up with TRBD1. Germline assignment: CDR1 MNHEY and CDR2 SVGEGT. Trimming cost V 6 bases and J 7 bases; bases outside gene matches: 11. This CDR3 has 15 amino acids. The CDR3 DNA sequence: TGTGCCAGCAGCCTCGGCGGACAGGGTAGAAATGAGCAGTTCTTC. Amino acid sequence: CASSLGGQGRNEQFF.

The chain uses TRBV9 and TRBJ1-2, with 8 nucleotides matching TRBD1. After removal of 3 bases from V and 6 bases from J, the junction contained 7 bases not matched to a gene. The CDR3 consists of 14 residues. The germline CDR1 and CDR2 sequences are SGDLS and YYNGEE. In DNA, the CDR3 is TGTGCCAGCAGCGCGGGACAGGCTTTAGATGGCTACACCTTC. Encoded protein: CASSAGQALDGYTF.

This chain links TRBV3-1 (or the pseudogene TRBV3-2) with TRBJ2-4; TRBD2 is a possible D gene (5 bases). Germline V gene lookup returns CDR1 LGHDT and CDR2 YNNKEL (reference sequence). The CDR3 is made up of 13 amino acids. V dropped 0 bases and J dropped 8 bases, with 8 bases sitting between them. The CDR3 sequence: CASSQDGGHIQYF. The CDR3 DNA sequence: TGTGCCAGCAGCCAAGATGGAGGACACATTCAGTACTTC.

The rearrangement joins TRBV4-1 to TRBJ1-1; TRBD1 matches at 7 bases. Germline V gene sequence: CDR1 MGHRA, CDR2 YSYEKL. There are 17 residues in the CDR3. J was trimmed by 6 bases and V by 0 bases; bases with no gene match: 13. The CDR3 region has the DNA TGCGCCAGCAGCCAAGATAGTTTATATTATCAGGGGGCTGAAGCTTTCTTT. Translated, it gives CASSQDSLYYQGAEAFF.

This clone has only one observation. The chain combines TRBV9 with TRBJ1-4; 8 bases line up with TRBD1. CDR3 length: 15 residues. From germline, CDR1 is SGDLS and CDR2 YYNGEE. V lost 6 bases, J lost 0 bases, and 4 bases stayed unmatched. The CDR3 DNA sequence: TGTGCCAGCACCGGACAGGGCACAACTAATGAAAAACTGTTTTTT. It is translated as CASTGQGTTNEKLFF.

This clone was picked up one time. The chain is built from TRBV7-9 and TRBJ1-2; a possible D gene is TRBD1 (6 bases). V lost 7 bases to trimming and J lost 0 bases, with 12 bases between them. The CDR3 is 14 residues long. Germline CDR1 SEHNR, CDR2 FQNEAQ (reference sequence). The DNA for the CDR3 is TGTGCCAGCATAACGAGGGGGACTAACTATGGCTACACCTTC. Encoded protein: CASITRGTNYGYTF.

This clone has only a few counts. This CDR3 reads CASSQDAGTMGYGYTF. The CDR3, as DNA: TGTGCCAGCAGCCAAGATGCCGGAACTATGGGCTATGGCTACACCTTC. J is TRBJ1-2 and V is TRBV3-1 (or the pseudogene TRBV3-2); D call uncertain. Germline values: CDR1 LGHDT, CDR2 YNNKEL (reference sequence). This CDR3 is built from 16 residues. V shed 0 bases and J shed 4 bases, with 15 bases lying between them.